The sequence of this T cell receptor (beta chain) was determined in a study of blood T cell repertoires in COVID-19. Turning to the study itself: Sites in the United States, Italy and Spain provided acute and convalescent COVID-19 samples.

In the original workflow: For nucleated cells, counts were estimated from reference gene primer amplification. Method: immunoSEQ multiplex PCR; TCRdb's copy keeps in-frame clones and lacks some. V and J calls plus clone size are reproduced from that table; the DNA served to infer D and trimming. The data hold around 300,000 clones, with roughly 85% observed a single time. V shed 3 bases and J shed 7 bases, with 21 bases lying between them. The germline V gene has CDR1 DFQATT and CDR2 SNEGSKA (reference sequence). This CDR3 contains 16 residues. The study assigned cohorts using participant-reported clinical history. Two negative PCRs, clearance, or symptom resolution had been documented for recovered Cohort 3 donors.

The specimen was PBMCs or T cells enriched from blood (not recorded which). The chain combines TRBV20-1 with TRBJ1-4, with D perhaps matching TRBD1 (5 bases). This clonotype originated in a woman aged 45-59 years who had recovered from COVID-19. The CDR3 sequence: CSASNPRDGSREKLFF. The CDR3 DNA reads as TGCAGTGCTAGTAACCCCAGGGACGGGAGTCGTGAAAAACTGTTTTTT.